Below, 3 T cell receptor beta chains from the same sample are listed, as sequenced in a study of PD-L1 blockade in urothelial cancer. Method: immunoSEQ multiplex PCR; TCRdb's copy keeps in-frame clones and lacks some. In the table there are approximately 100,000 clones, under 85% of which are singletons. Source: PBMCs, taken around atezolizumab (anti-PD-L1) treatment. The receptors were sampled from a man aged 45-65 years with urothelial cancer.

The chain has TRBV11-2 and TRBJ2-1; 11 bases agree with TRBD2. The CDR3 is 15 residues long. Germline lookup yields CDR1 SGHAT and CDR2 FQNNGV. The junction had 6 bases not matched to a gene; V was cut back by 5 bases and J by 6 bases. CDR3 sequence: CASSLLAGAFNEQFF. CDR3 coding DNA: TGTGCCAGCAGCCTACTAGCGGGAGCCTTCAATGAGCAGTTCTTC.

In this sample, this clone turned up a few times. The rearrangement uses TRBV28 and TRBJ1-2; possibly TRBD1 for D (6 bases). V was clipped by 5 bases and J by 8 bases, with 15 bases between them. This CDR3 comprises 13 residues. The V gene's germline CDR1 is MDHEN and CDR2 SYDVKM. The CDR3 is CASSQAGERGYTF. The CDR3 DNA reads TGTGCCAGCAGTCAGGCAGGGGAGCGGGGCTACACCTTC.

The chain combines TRBV10-3 with TRBJ2-7; TRBD1 aligns across 7 bases. With V trimmed by 8 bases and J by 4 bases, 11 bases remained unmatched. The CDR3 spans 14 residues. Germline V gene sequence: CDR1 ENHRY, CDR2 SYGVKD. For the CDR3, the DNA is TGTGCCATCCGCCGGACAGGAGAGGGTTACGAGCAGTACTTC. Its translation is CAIRRTGEGYEQYF.